The rows below give T cell receptor beta chains drawn from one sample of a study of brain metastases from non-small cell lung cancer. Sequencing used immunoSEQ multiplex PCR; TCRdb keeps in-frame clones, though not all of them. The sample shows roughly 14,000 clones, approximately 80% of them seen only once. The sequencing input was primary lung tumor tissue. The receptors shown here come from a donor aged 40 or over with non-small cell lung cancer. Both conserved end residues are part of each CDR3. The D gene is left open where the match is weak. Part of the rows lack a size; the others show once, few, many or a class for expanded clones.

.	TRBJ1-5	.	TRBV5-4	13	TGTGCCAGCAGCTCGGACTTTCATCAGCCCCAGCATTTT	CASSSDFHQPQHF
.	TRBJ2-3	medium-sized	TRBV12-5	13	TGTGCTAGTGGTTCATACAGGGTAGATACGCAGTATTTT	CASGSYRVDTQYF
.	TRBJ2-5	.	TRBV6-1	15	TGTGCCAGCAGTGAAGGGCGGCATCTACAAGAGACCCAGTACTTC	CASSEGRHLQETQYF
.	TRBJ1-1	.	TRBV18	17	TGTGCCAGCTCACCATTTAATTTAAGGGCGTCGAACACTGAAGCTTTCTTT	CASSPFNLRASNTEAFF
.	TRBJ2-2	.	TRBV18	15	TGTGCCAGCTCTATAAACGGTGGGAACACCGGGGAGCTGTTTTTT	CASSINGGNTGELFF
.	TRBJ1-2	.	TRBV2	13	TGTGCCAGCAGTGTAGTGACTAACTATGGCTACACCTTC	CASSVVTNYGYTF
.	TRBJ2-7	once	TRBV14	12	TGTGCCAGCAGCCTGGGGCTCTCCGAGCAGTACTTC	CASSLGLSEQYF
TRBD2	TRBJ2-3	.	TRBV5-1	15	TGCGCCAGCAGCTGGGGGGGAAAGGTAGGAGATACGCAGTATTTT	CASSWGGKVGDTQYF
TRBD1	TRBJ1-1	once	TRBV7-2	13	TGTGCCAGCAGCGCCGACAGGGATGCTGAAGCTTTCTTT	CASSADRDAEAFF
.	TRBJ1-2	medium-sized	TRBV29-1	12	TGCAGCGTTGCCTTAATGGACTATGGCTACACCTTC	CSVALMDYGYTF
.	TRBJ1-3	.	TRBV7-3	13	TGTGCCAGCAGCCCGGCGAAGGGAAACACCATATATTTT	CASSPAKGNTIYF
.	TRBJ2-1	.	TRBV3-1/TRBV3-2	13	TGTGCCAGCAGCTCGCCCTTAATAGATGAGCAGTTCTTC	CASSSPLIDEQFF
.	TRBJ2-6	.	TRBV5-1	13	TGCGCCAGCAGCTTAGGGCCGAACAACGTCCTGACTTTC	CASSLGPNNVLTF
.	TRBJ1-3	.	TRBV18	15	TGTGCCAGCTCACCTACAGGAATATCTGGAAACACCATATATTTT	CASSPTGISGNTIYF
.	TRBJ1-3	.	TRBV12-3/TRBV12-4	12	TGTGCCAGACCTAGCTCTGGAAACACCATATATTTT	CARPSSGNTIYF
.	TRBJ1-1	.	TRBV4-1	16	TGCGCCAGCAGCCAAGCTTATAGGCGGACGGGGACTGAAGCTTTCTTT	CASSQAYRRTGTEAFF
.	TRBJ1-1	.	TRBV7-3	13	TGTGCCAGCAGCTTTAGGGAGAACACTGAAGCTTTCTTT	CASSFRENTEAFF
.	TRBJ2-5	.	TRBV28	15	TGTGCCAGCAGTTTGGAAAGGAAAGACAAAGAGACCCAGTACTTC	CASSLERKDKETQYF
.	TRBJ1-1	.	TRBV6-2/TRBV6-3	14	TGTGCCAGCAGTAAACTAACAGGGAGTACTGAAGCTTTCTTT	CASSKLTGSTEAFF
TRBD1	TRBJ2-7	.	TRBV14	14	TGTGCCAGCAGCGGGGACAGGGGATTCTACGAGCAGTACTTC	CASSGDRGFYEQYF
TRBD1	TRBJ1-6	.	TRBV6-5	15	TGTGCCAGCAGAGGACAGGGAGGCACCAATTCACCCCTCCACTTT	CASRGQGGTNSPLHF
.	TRBJ2-3	.	TRBV5-1	15	TGCGCCAGCAACTCCAGATCTTCTAGTACAGATACGCAGTATTTT	CASNSRSSSTDTQYF
.	TRBJ1-1	.	TRBV7-3	16	TGTGCCAGCAGCTTAACGGGTCGGGGCGGCGACACTGAAGCTTTCTTT	CASSLTGRGGDTEAFF
.	TRBJ2-1	few	TRBV19	13	TGTGCCAGTAGTATAAAGCAGGTCAATGAGCAGTTCTTC	CASSIKQVNEQFF
.	TRBJ1-1	.	TRBV2	13	TGTGCCAGCAGTGACCATGGGGGCATTGAAGCTTTCTTT	CASSDHGGIEAFF
TRBD2	TRBJ2-5	.	TRBV6-5	15	TGTGCCATCCGGCAAGCGGGGGGAAACCAAGAGACCCAGTACTTC	CAIRQAGGNQETQYF
TRBD2	TRBJ2-1	.	TRBV27	16	TGTGCCAGCAGTTTACTTTCTAGCGGGGGGGTTAATGAGCAGTTCTTC	CASSLLSSGGVNEQFF
.	TRBJ2-1	.	TRBV7-9	14	TGTGCCAGCAGCCTAGAGGGGGAAAACAATGAGCAGTTCTTC	CASSLEGENNEQFF
TRBD1	TRBJ1-4	.	TRBV5-5	15	TGTGCCAGCAGCCCGGAGGGACAGGGGATCGAAAAACTGTTTTTT	CASSPEGQGIEKLFF
.	TRBJ1-5	.	TRBV4-1	15	TGCGCCAGCAGCCAAGCATCCAGCCCAAATCAGCCCCAGCATTTT	CASSQASSPNQPQHF
TRBD1	TRBJ1-2	.	TRBV6-6	14	TGTGCCAGCAGTACCGGGACAGCCTTTTATGGCTACACCTTC	CASSTGTAFYGYTF
.	TRBJ2-1	.	TRBV19	15	TGTGCCAGTAGTCTCAAACTAGGACACCGCAATGAGCAGTTCTTC	CASSLKLGHRNEQFF
TRBD2	TRBJ2-3	.	TRBV5-5	15	TGTGCCAGCAGCTTTACTAGCGGGGGGAGGGATACGCAGTATTTT	CASSFTSGGRDTQYF
.	TRBJ1-5	once	TRBV5-1	15	TGCGCCAGCAGCTTGGCCTGGGGAAGCAATCAGCCCCAGCATTTT	CASSLAWGSNQPQHF
.	TRBJ1-2	.	TRBV5-1	12	TGCGCCAGCAGCTTGGCAAGGGATGGCTACACCTTC	CASSLARDGYTF
TRBD1	TRBJ2-1	.	TRBV3-1/TRBV3-2	15	TGTGCCAGCAGCCAAGGGACAGGGTCGTACAATGAGCAGTTCTTC	CASSQGTGSYNEQFF
.	TRBJ2-1	.	TRBV7-3	16	TGTGCCAGCAGCTCGGGACACCGGAACTCCTACAATGAGCAGTTCTTC	CASSSGHRNSYNEQFF
TRBD1	TRBJ1-6	.	TRBV30	13	TGTGCCTGGGTGGACAGGGGCGATTCACCCCTCCACTTT	CAWVDRGDSPLHF
TRBD2	TRBJ2-3	.	TRBV2	14	TGTGCCAGCAGTGTTAGCGGGGGAGCAGATACGCAGTATTTT	CASSVSGGADTQYF
.	TRBJ2-2	.	TRBV28	14	TGTGCCAGCAGGACCCCCCTCAACACCGGGGAGCTGTTTTTT	CASRTPLNTGELFF
TRBD1	TRBJ1-1	.	TRBV5-4	13	TGTGCCAGCAGCCCTGGACAGGCCCCAGGGGCTTTCTTT	CASSPGQAPGAFF
.	TRBJ1-1	.	TRBV7-3	13	TGTGTCAGCAGCTTAGGGACGAACACTGAAGCTTTCTTT	CVSSLGTNTEAFF
.	TRBJ2-2	.	TRBV24-1	17	TGTGCCACCAGTGACGACGACGTGTTAGGATACACCGGGGAGCTGTTTTTT	CATSDDDVLGYTGELFF
.	TRBJ1-2	.	TRBV5-5	14	TGTGCCAGCATCTTGTCCGGGGGTAACTATGGCTACACCTTC	CASILSGGNYGYTF
.	TRBJ1-1	once	TRBV5-1	14	TGCGCCAGCAGCTCCATGTCCATGAACACTGAAGCTTTCTTT	CASSSMSMNTEAFF
TRBD2	TRBJ2-1	.	TRBV7-2	12	TGTGCCAGCAGCTCATTAGCGGGCGTGGGGTTCTTC	CASSSLAGVGFF
.	TRBJ1-5	few	TRBV27	14	TGTGCCAGCAGTTCTCTCTATAGCAATCAGCCCCAGCATTTT	CASSSLYSNQPQHF
.	TRBJ2-7	.	TRBV6-2/TRBV6-3	11	TGTGCCAGCAGTTACCCGCCGGAGTGGTACTTC	CASSYPPEWYF
.	TRBJ2-1	.	TRBV20-1	11	TGCAGTTTCGGGAATAACAATGAGCAGTTCTTC	CSFGNNNEQFF
.	TRBJ1-4	.	TRBV5-8	15	TGTGCCAGCAGCTCGTCGGAAGTACGTAATGAAAAACTGTTTTTT	CASSSSEVRNEKLFF
TRBD1	TRBJ2-3	.	TRBV6-6	15	TGTGCCAGCAGTCGCGGACAGGGGGGCACAGATACGCAGTATTTT	CASSRGQGGTDTQYF
.	TRBJ2-6	.	TRBV24-1	16	TGTGCCACCAGTGCCCTGGGAGGATCTGGGGCCAACGTCCTGACTTTC	CATSALGGSGANVLTF
.	TRBJ2-1	.	TRBV10-2	13	TGCGCCAGCAGTGGACTACAATACAATGAGCAGTTCTTC	CASSGLQYNEQFF
.	TRBJ1-2	.	TRBV18	13	TGTGCCAGCTCGCGTACAGGGAACTATGGCTACACCTTC	CASSRTGNYGYTF
.	TRBJ1-1	.	TRBV4-1	15	TGCGCCAGCAGCCCTCAAGGGTCGGGGAACACTGAAGCTTTCTTT	CASSPQGSGNTEAFF